The T cell receptor beta chain under discussion was sequenced for a study of CD8 T cells in Susac syndrome. Study-wide background: At blood draw, Susac syndrome patients were therapy-naive, on corticosteroids, or on intravenous immunoglobulin alone. Study conclusions and caveats: Clonal expansion did not appear in Susac syndrome CD4+ T cell repertoires.

The authors reverse transcribed roughly 0.5 to 1 ug RNA with random hexamers. An immunoSEQ multiplex PCR amplified TCR beta CDR3 over 54 Vbeta and 13 Jbeta. TCRdb re-analysed the immunoSEQ multiplex PCR reads in MiXCR, keeping a single row per CDR3 protein. The table records over 150,000 distinct CDR3 sequences, about 96% of them present only once. The patients with Susac syndrome were individuals who fulfilled the recently defined diagnostic criteria for disease that was either definite or probable. Regarding this clonotype: Antigen: not known.

J lost 2 bases, V lost 2 bases, and 9 bases had no gene match. This CDR3 is built from 16 residues. Germline loops: CDR1 SGHRS, CDR2 YFSETQ. J is TRBJ2-5 and V is TRBV5-1, with 7 bases that match TRBD2. Sequenced: CD4+ T cells from PBMCs. The TCR sequence derives from a human donor with Susac syndrome. Written as DNA, the CDR3 is TGCGCCAGCAGCTTCCCGGACGGGGGGATACAAGAGACCCAGTACTTC. This translates into CASSFPDGGIQETQYF. The full variable domain, its missing parts supplied by reference TRBV5-1 and TRBJ2-5, is KAGVTQTPRYLIKTRGQQVTLSCSPISGHRSVSWYQQTPGQGLQFLFEYFSETQRNKGNFPGRFSGRQFSNSRSEMNVSTLELGDSALYLCASSFPDGGIQETQYFGPGTRLLVL.